This TCR beta chain was captured by sequencing in a study of cytomegalovirus exposure and HLA in healthy donors. CDR3 length: 17 residues. The V and J ends lost 7 bases and 1 base respectively, with 20 bases between them. Germline V lookup: CDR1 SGHTA, CDR2 FQGNSA. Of note for this clone: Its antigen remains unidentified.

This PCR relied on a set of 60 Vbeta primers and 13 Jbeta primers. Sequencing was performed with immunoSEQ multiplex PCR; in TCRdb, only in-frame clones are kept and a portion is missing. The table has about 130,000 clones, roughly 80% seen once; the top ten hold about 3.3%. Whole-study results and caveats: Some public TCRs appeared in many individuals, while most sequences were rare. The study dropped some indistinguishable V segments, TRBV6-2 and TRBV6-3 among them. No immune exposure information besides CMV serostatus was available.

The sequence came from a woman aged 50 to 60 in good health and CMV-seronegative. Sequenced input: PBMCs. The chain uses TRBV7-2 and TRBJ2-4, with D perhaps TRBD2 (6 bases). The CDR3 nucleotides read TGTGCCAGCACCTCGCCCGGGGGACTTGGGGCCAAAAACATTCAGTACTTC. Translated, it gives CASTSPGGLGAKNIQYF. Complete variable domain (other parts from reference TRBV7-2 and TRBJ2-4): GAGVSQSPSNKVTEKGKDVELRCDPISGHTALYWYRQSLGQGLEFLIYFQGNSAPDKSGLPSDRFSAERTGGSVSTLTIQRTQQEDSAVYLCASTSPGGLGAKNIQYFGAGTRLSVL.